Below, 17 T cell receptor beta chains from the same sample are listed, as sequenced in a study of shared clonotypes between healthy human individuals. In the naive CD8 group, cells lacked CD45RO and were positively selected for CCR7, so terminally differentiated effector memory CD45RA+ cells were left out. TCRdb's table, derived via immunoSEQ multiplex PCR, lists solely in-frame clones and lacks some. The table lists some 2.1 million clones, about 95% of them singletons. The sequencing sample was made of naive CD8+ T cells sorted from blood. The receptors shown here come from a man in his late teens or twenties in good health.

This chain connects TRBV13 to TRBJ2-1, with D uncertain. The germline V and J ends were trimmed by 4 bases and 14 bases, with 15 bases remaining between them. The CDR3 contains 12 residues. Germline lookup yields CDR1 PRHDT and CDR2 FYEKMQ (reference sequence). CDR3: CASSSSADPKFF. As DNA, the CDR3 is TGTGCCAGCAGCTCATCTGCTGATCCAAAGTTCTTC. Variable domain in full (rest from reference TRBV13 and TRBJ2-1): AAGVIQSPRHLIKEKRETATLKCYPIPRHDTVYWYQQGPGQDPQFLISFYEKMQSDKGSIPDRFSAQQFSDYHSELNMSSLELGDSALYFCASSSSADPKFFGPGTRLTVL.

DNA for the CDR3: TGTGCCAGTAGTATGTGGCTAGCGGGAGTGAATGAGCAGTTCTTC. As protein: CASSMWLAGVNEQFF. V gene TRBV19 combines with J gene TRBJ2-1; 10 bases match TRBD2. Germline-derived CDR1 and CDR2 are LNHDA and SQIVND (reference sequence). The CDR3 is 15 residues long. V trimming: 3 bases; J trimming: 7 bases; junction bases outside the gene matches: 6.

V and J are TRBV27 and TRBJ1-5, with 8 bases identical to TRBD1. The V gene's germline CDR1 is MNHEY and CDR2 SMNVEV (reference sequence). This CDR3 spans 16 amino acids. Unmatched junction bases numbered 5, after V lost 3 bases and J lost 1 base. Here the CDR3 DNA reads TGTGCCAGCAGTTTGACAGGGGCTTTGAGCAATCAGCCCCAGCATTTT. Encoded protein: CASSLTGALSNQPQHF.

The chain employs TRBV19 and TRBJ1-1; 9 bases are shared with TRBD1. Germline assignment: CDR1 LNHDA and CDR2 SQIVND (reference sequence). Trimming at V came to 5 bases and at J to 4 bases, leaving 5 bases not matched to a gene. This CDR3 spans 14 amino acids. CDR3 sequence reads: CASSAGQGGTEAFF. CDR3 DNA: TGTGCCAGTAGTGCGGGACAGGGAGGCACTGAAGCTTTCTTT.

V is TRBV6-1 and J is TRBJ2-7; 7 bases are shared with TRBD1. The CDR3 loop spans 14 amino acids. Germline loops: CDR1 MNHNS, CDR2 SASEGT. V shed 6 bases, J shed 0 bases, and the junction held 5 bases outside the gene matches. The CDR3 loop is CASSGDRFSYEQYF. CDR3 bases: TGTGCCAGCAGCGGGGACAGATTCTCCTACGAGCAGTACTTC.

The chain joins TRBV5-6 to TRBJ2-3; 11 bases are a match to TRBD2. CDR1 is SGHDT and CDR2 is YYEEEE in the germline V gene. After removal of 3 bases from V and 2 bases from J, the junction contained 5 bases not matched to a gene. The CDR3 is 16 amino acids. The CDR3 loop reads CASSWGTSGPTDTQYF. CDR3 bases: TGTGCCAGCAGCTGGGGGACTAGCGGACCCACAGATACGCAGTATTTT.

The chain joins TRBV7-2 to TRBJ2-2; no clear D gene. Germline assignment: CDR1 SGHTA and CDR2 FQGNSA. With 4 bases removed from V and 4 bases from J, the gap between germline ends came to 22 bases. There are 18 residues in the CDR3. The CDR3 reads CASSYPPDTLVATGELFF. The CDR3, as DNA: TGTGCCAGCAGCTACCCTCCTGACACCCTGGTGGCCACCGGGGAGCTGTTTTTT.

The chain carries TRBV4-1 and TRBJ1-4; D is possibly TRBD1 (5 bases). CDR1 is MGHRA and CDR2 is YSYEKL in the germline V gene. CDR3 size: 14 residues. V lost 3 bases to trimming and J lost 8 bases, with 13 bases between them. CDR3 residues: CASSHLPWGEKLFF. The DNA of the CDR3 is TGCGCCAGCAGCCACCTTCCTTGGGGCGAAAAACTGTTTTTT.

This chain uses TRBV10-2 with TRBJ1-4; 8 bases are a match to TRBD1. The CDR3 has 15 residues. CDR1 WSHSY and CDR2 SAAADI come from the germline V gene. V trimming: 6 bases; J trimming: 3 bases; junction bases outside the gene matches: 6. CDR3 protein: CASRGQETSNEKLFF. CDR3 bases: TGCGCCAGCAGGGGACAGGAAACGTCTAATGAAAAACTGTTTTTT.

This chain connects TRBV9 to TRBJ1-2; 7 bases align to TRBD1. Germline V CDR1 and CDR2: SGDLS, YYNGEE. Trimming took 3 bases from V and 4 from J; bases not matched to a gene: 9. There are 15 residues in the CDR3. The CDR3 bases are TGTGCCAGCAGCGCGGCCGAGAGGGGGCCCTATGGCTACACCTTC. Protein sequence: CASSAAERGPYGYTF.

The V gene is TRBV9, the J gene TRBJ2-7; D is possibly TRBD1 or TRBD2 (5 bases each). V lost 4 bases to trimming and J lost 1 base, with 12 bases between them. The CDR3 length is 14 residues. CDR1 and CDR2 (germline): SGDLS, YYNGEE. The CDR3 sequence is CASSPEGRSYEQYF. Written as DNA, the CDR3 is TGTGCCAGCAGCCCCGAGGGGCGTTCCTACGAGCAGTACTTC.

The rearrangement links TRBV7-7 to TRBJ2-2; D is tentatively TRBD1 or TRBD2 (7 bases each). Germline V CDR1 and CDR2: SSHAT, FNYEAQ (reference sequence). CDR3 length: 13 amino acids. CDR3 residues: CASGQGGTGELFF. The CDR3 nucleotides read TGTGCTAGCGGGCAGGGGGGCACCGGGGAGCTGTTTTTT.

CDR3 region: CSVYTSGGKFYNEQFF. In nucleotides, the CDR3 is TGCAGCGTTTATACTAGCGGAGGAAAGTTCTACAATGAGCAGTTCTTC. This rearrangement joins TRBV29-1 to TRBJ2-1; 8 nucleotides line up with TRBD2. The V gene end was trimmed by 5 bases and the J gene end by 3 bases; junction bases not matched to a gene: 12. The CDR3 runs to 16 residues. Germline lookup yields CDR1 SQVTM and CDR2 ANQGSEA.

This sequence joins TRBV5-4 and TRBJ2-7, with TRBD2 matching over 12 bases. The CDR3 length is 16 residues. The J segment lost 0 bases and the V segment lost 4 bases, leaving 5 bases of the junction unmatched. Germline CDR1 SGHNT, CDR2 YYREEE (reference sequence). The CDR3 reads CASSGTSGRSSYEQYF. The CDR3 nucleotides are TGTGCCAGCAGCGGAACTAGCGGGAGGAGCTCCTACGAGCAGTACTTC.

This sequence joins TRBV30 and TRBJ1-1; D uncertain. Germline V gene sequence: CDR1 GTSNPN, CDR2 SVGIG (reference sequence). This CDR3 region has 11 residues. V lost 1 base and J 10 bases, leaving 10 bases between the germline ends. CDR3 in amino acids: CAWSEGSVAFF. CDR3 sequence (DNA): TGTGCCTGGAGTGAAGGGTCGGTAGCTTTCTTT. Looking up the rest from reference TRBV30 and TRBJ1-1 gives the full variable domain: SQTIHQWPATLVQPVGSPLSLECTVEGTSNPNLYWYRQAAGRGLQLLFYSVGIGQISSEVPQNLSASRPQDRQFILSSKKLLLSDSGFYLCAWSEGSVAFFGQGTRLTVV.

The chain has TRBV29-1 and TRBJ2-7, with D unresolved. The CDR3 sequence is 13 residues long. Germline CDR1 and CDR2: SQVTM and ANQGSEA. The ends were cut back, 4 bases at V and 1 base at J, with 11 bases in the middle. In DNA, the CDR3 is TGCAGCGTTGTAGCTCCGACTTCCTACGAGCAGTACTTC. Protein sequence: CSVVAPTSYEQYF.

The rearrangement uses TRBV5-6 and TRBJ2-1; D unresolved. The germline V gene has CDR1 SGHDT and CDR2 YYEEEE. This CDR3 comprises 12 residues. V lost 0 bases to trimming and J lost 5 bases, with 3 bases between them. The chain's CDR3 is CASSLDHNEQFF. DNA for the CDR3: TGTGCCAGCAGCTTGGATCACAATGAGCAGTTCTTC.